The 23 T cell receptor beta chains presented below share a single source sample, sequenced in a study of blood T cells in healthy people across ages. PCR was performed a second time for about 6 to 12 cycles using a sample-barcoded 5' primer and a J-beta primer mix. Via MiXCR, TCRdb re-called the 5' RACE reads, giving one row per CDR3 protein. The profile covers 1.5 million to 2 million distinct CDR3 sequences, with about 39% appearing a single time and more than 20% taken by the ten largest. The sample consisted of blood. Every receptor here comes from a human donor in good health.

V gene TRBV18 combines with J gene TRBJ2-7, with unresolved D. Germline V gives CDR1 KGHSH, CDR2 LQKENI. The CDR3 covers 14 residues. V lost 3 bases, J lost 0 bases, and 9 bases lay in between. CDR3 sequence: CASSPATVSYEQYF. The CDR3 coding sequence is TGTGCCAGCTCACCGGCTACAGTCTCCTACGAGCAGTACTTC.

The V gene is TRBV9, the J gene TRBJ1-2; the D gene is possibly TRBD1 (6 bases). V was pared by 9 bases and J by 7 bases, with 13 bases between. Germline CDR1 reads SGDLS; CDR2 reads YYNGEE. The CDR3 contains 11 residues. The CDR3 is CATKGGLGYTF. The CDR3 nucleotides read TGTGCCACCAAAGGGGGTCTTGGCTACACCTTC.

In this sample, this clonotype turned up a few times. The chain joins TRBV6-5 to TRBJ1-2, with 7 bases fitting TRBD1. V shed 4 bases, J shed 0 bases, and the junction held 5 bases outside the gene matches. The germline gives CDR1 MNHEY, CDR2 SVGAGI. The CDR3 covers 15 residues. CDR3 DNA sequence: TGTGCCAGCAGTTTCGGGACAGATGCTAACTATGGCTACACCTTC. It encodes CASSFGTDANYGYTF.

The genes are TRBV13 and TRBJ1-3; weak D call: TRBD1 (5 bases). With 6 bases removed from V and 0 bases from J, the gap between germline ends came to 15 bases. CDR1 and CDR2 from the germline V gene are PRHDT and FYEKMQ (reference sequence). The CDR3 runs to 16 residues. DNA of the CDR3: TGTGCCAGCAGGCCAGCCGGGACGTACTCTGGAAACACCATATATTTT. This codes for CASRPAGTYSGNTIYF.

This clonotype was counted a single time. One end of the junction varies from germline; a read error may be responsible. The genes are TRBV29-1 and TRBJ2-5; 7 bases are shared with TRBD1. The DNA end is a closer match to TRBJ2-7, so the J assignment may be wrong. The germline V gene encodes CDR1 SQVTM and CDR2 ANQGSEA. The CDR3 extends over 14 amino acids. The CDR3 DNA is TGCGGCGTGATACAACAGGGGTCAAGCTACGAGCAGTACTTC. It is translated as CGVIQQGSSYEQYF.

As regards this clonotype: The junction does not match germline at one end; this may be a read error. The rearrangement uses TRBV29-1 and TRBJ2-5; D is perhaps TRBD2 (6 bases). Germline CDR1 and CDR2: SQVTM and ANQGSEA. The CDR3 consists of 16 residues. The DNA of the CDR3 is TGTAGCGTTGAAGATCGGGCAGGGAGGACGCGAGAGACCCAGTACTTC. This codes for CSVEDRAGRTRETQYF.

The gene calls are TRBV6-2 or TRBV6-3 and TRBJ1-1; D is uncertain. Trimming pared 4 bases from V and 1 base from J, leaving 10 bases between. The CDR3 runs 14 residues. Germline-derived CDR1 and CDR2 are MNHEY and SVGEGT. CDR3 sequence reads: CASSWVSQNTEAFF. For the CDR3, the DNA is TGTGCCAGCAGTTGGGTCTCCCAGAACACTGAAGCTTTCTTT.

This clonotype came up a few times. One junction end does not reproduce the germline sequence, and a read error may be involved. The J gene is TRBJ1-2, the V gene TRBV20-1; no clear D gene. In germline, CDR1 is DFQATT, CDR2 SNEGSKA (reference sequence). The length of the CDR3 is 13 residues. The CDR3 DNA reads TGCAGTGCTAGCGCGTTAGCTAACTATGGCCACACCTTC. This sequence encodes CSASALANYGHTF.

This clonotype was counted once. The V call is TRBV3-1, the J call TRBJ2-7; D uncertain. The CDR3 is 14 residues long. Germline CDR1 and CDR2: LGHDT and YNNKEL (reference sequence). Between the trimmed V and J ends, which lost 0 bases and 3 bases, there was a span of 9 bases. The CDR3 sequence: CASSQEKLYYEQYF. The DNA for the CDR3 is TGTGCCAGCAGCCAAGAAAAGCTGTACTACGAGCAGTACTTC.

DNA for the CDR3: TGTGCCAGCAGCCCACGCGCCCGGGACTCTGAGACCCAGTACTTC. Its translation: CASSPRARDSETQYF. The chain couples TRBV4-2 to TRBJ2-5; possible D gene TRBD2, 6 bases. CDR1 is LGHNA, CDR2 YNFKEQ, per germline. The CDR3 is made up of 15 amino acids. The V end lost 4 bases, the J end lost 5 bases, and 17 bases lay between the germline ends.

This chain links TRBV7-2 with TRBJ2-5; tentative D call: TRBD2 (5 bases). The ends were cut back, 0 bases at V and 11 bases at J, with 13 bases in the middle. The CDR3 sequence is 13 residues long. The germline gives CDR1 SGHTA, CDR2 FQGNSA. CDR3 protein: CASSLAVVWEQYF. The CDR3 coding sequence is TGTGCCAGCAGCTTAGCCGTAGTGTGGGAGCAGTACTTC.

The V call is TRBV6-1, the J call TRBJ1-4; 7 bases are a match to TRBD1. The germline V gene encodes CDR1 MNHNS and CDR2 SASEGT. The CDR3 runs 18 residues. The junction had 14 bases not matched to a gene; V was cut back by 7 bases and J by 0 bases. The CDR3 sequence: CASNPTGLDHATNEKLFF. The DNA for the CDR3 is TGTGCCAGCAACCCGACAGGGCTGGATCATGCAACTAATGAAAAACTGTTTTTT.

This clonotype has more than one count but fewer than ten. This chain connects TRBV12-3 or TRBV12-4 to TRBJ1-2; 8 bases are shared with TRBD1. This CDR3 has 18 amino acids. V gave up 6 bases and J gave up 5 bases; unmatched junction bases: 20. The CDR3 coding sequence is TGTGCCAGCAGAAAATCCACTCCTCAGGGGGCAGGATGGTATGGCTACACCTTC. Encoded protein: CASRKSTPQGAGWYGYTF.

The chain carries TRBV15 and TRBJ2-1, with TRBD2 identical over 7 bases. With V trimmed by 3 bases and J by 6 bases, 14 bases remained unmatched. The CDR3 length is 17 residues. Germline lookup yields CDR1 LNHNV and CDR2 YYDKDF (reference sequence). Written as DNA, the CDR3 is TGTGCCACCAGCAGGCAAATGATGCGGGGGTTTCGCAATGAGCAGTTCTTC. The encoded protein is CATSRQMMRGFRNEQFF.

The chain uses TRBV27 and TRBJ1-4; D is uncertain. Germline CDR1 is MNHEY and CDR2 is SMNVEV (reference sequence). Trimming stripped 3 bases from V and 8 bases from J, with 22 bases between. The CDR3 extends over 17 amino acids. CDR3 coding DNA: TGTGCCAGCAGTTTGAACTGGAAGGGAAGAATGGTGGAAAAACTGTTTTTT. Translating it yields CASSLNWKGRMVEKLFF.

The chain uses TRBV20-1 and TRBJ2-3, with D possibly TRBD2 on 6 matching bases. Germline values: CDR1 DFQATT, CDR2 SNEGSKA (reference sequence). The germline V and J ends were trimmed by 2 bases and 3 bases, with 12 bases remaining between them. The CDR3 is made up of 14 amino acids. The CDR3 region is CSARRRDGTDTQYF. The CDR3 bases are TGCAGTGCTAGACGGCGGGACGGTACAGATACGCAGTATTTT.

V gene TRBV4-1 combines with J gene TRBJ1-5; D remains ambiguous. Trimming removed 0 bases from V and 0 bases from J, with 9 bases in between. CDR1 is MGHRA, CDR2 YSYEKL, per germline. The CDR3 contains 16 residues. This CDR3 is CASSQEFGYSNQPQHF. In DNA, the CDR3 is TGCGCCAGCAGCCAAGAATTCGGCTATAGCAATCAGCCCCAGCATTTT.

Only a few counts were recorded for this clonotype. The V gene is TRBV2, the J gene TRBJ1-5; 9 bases are shared with TRBD1. V gave up 8 bases and J gave up 5 bases; unmatched junction bases: 4. The CDR3 totals 13 residues. The V gene's germline CDR1 is SNHLY and CDR2 FYNNEI. DNA for the CDR3: TGTGCCAGCGGGGACAGGGAGTATCAGCCCCAGCATTTT. This gives the protein CASGDREYQPQHF.

This chain connects TRBV30 to TRBJ1-4, with a weak D call TRBD1 (5 bases). The CDR3 is 14 residues long. CDR1 and CDR2 (germline): GTSNPN, SVGIG (reference sequence). V was pared by 0 bases and J by 6 bases, with 11 bases between. The CDR3 region is CAWSVSGAHEKLFF. As DNA, the CDR3 is TGTGCCTGGAGTGTCTCCGGGGCACATGAAAAACTGTTTTTT.

CDR3 nucleotides: TGTGCCAGCAGTTTAGCAGAAAAGCTATATGGCTACACCTTC. Protein sequence: CASSLAEKLYGYTF. The V call is TRBV28, the J call TRBJ1-2; D gene unclear. Trimming stripped 2 bases from V and 5 bases from J, with 12 bases between. CDR1 is MDHEN, CDR2 SYDVKM, per germline. The CDR3 contains 14 residues.

The chain recombines TRBV29-1 with TRBJ1-1, with 9 positions matching TRBD1. Germline V gene data show CDR1 as SQVTM and CDR2 as ANQGSEA. The trim removed 4 bases at V and 5 bases at J, leaving 8 bases unmatched. The CDR3 consists of 14 residues. The CDR3 nucleotides read TGCAGCGTTGTGTCGGGACAGGGTATGACTGAAGCTTTCTTT. This gives the protein CSVVSGQGMTEAFF. Drawing the rest from reference TRBV29-1 and TRBJ1-1, the complete variable domain is SAVISQKPSRDICQRGTSLTIQCQVDSQVTMMFWYRQQPGQSLTLIATANQGSEATYESGFVIDKFPISRPNLTFSTLTVSNMSPEDSSIYLCSVVSGQGMTEAFFGQGTRLTVV.

This clonotype was seen a few times. The rearrangement uses TRBV20-1 and TRBJ2-1; D is perhaps TRBD2 (5 bases). The J call is doubtful: the DNA matches TRBJ2-7 better. CDR1 and CDR2 (germline): DFQATT, SNEGSKA (reference sequence). The CDR3 has 16 amino acids. The CDR3 coding sequence is TGCAGTGCTAGAACCCCCTCCGCTAGCTCCTACAATGAGCAGTACTTC. It is translated as CSARTPSASSYNEQYF.

The V gene is TRBV7-2, the J gene TRBJ1-2; 9 bases line up with TRBD1. The length of the CDR3 is 13 residues. Losses at the gene ends were 5 bases for V and 7 bases for J; bases not matched to a gene: 5. Germline V CDR1 and CDR2: SGHTA, FQGNSA. CDR3 loop: CASSATGGGGYTF. CDR3 nucleotides: TGTGCCAGCAGCGCAACAGGGGGCGGTGGCTACACCTTC.